Judged by abundance, the clone carrying this TCR beta chain is medium-sized. Antigen unknown. This CDR3 contains 16 residues. Trimming took 1 base from V and 8 from J; bases not matched to a gene: 9. The V gene's germline CDR1 is SGHAT and CDR2 FQNNGV. The authors amplified TCR beta CDR3 from genomic DNA using two-round multiplex PCR. Every TRBV and TRBJ gene had its own specific primer in first-round PCR. MiXCR, run by TCRdb on the multiplex PCR reads, gives a single entry per CDR3 protein. The top ten clones hold approximately 34% of a sample with roughly 20,000 distinct CDR3 sequences, approximately 43% of them seen once. This sample was taken from a study of prognosis after radiotherapy for stage I lung cancer. Findings and caveats of the study: Counts of unique TCR clones fell following stereotactic body radiation therapy, median approximately 10,000 versus 7,000.

Sequencing used PBMCs, obtained before or after stereotactic body radiation therapy (not recorded which). This receptor was taken from a donor aged 50 or older with non-small cell lung cancer. The chain is built from TRBV11-2 and TRBJ1-2; 11 positions agree with TRBD1. The chain's CDR3 is CASSLGSGGTGGGYTF. The CDR3 DNA reads TGTGCCAGCAGCTTAGGCTCCGGAGGGACAGGGGGAGGCTACACCTTC.